Shown below are 22 T cell receptor beta chains from a single sample sequenced in a study of blood T cell repertoires in COVID-19. The data were produced by immunoSEQ multiplex PCR, yet TCRdb's version contains in-frame clones alone and is incomplete. The sample holds 250,000 to 350,000 clones, roughly 90% seen once. The sample taken for sequencing was peripheral blood. These TCRs come from a young man who had recovered from COVID-19.

This rearrangement joins TRBV10-3 to TRBJ2-3, with a tentative D call TRBD1 (6 bases). This CDR3 region has 14 residues. Germline V CDR1 and CDR2: ENHRY, SYGVKD. Between the trimmed V and J ends, which lost 6 bases and 0 bases, there was a span of 10 bases. CDR3 sequence: CAISRDISTDTQYF. CDR3 nucleotide sequence: TGTGCCATCAGCCGGGACATAAGCACAGATACGCAGTATTTT.

The table lists this clone with a few counts. The J gene is TRBJ2-3, the V gene TRBV3-1 (or the pseudogene TRBV3-2); D unresolved. Per germline, CDR1 LGHDT and CDR2 YNNKEL (reference sequence). The CDR3 runs to 14 residues. V lost 1 base and J lost 6, with 11 bases in between. The CDR3 DNA is TGTGCCAGCAGCCAAGTCGTAACCGGGGATACGCAGTATTTT. This gives the protein CASSQVVTGDTQYF.

V gene TRBV6-6 combines with J gene TRBJ1-2; 7 positions agree with TRBD1. Germline assignment: CDR1 MNHNY and CDR2 SVGAGI (reference sequence). The V gene end was trimmed by 6 bases and the J gene end by 2 bases; junction bases not matched to a gene: 9. The CDR3 is 15 amino acids. CDR3 bases: TGTGCCAGCAGCCCTGCGGACAGGACCAACTATGGCTACACCTTC. Residues: CASSPADRTNYGYTF.

In DNA form, the CDR3 reads TGTGCCAGCAGCCAACTTACAGGAGACGCTTTCTTT. Translating gives CASSQLTGDAFF. The chain employs TRBV3-1 (or the pseudogene TRBV3-2) and TRBJ1-1; D perhaps matches TRBD1 (5 bases). V was pared by 2 bases and J by 11 bases, with 12 bases between. Germline lookup yields CDR1 LGHDT and CDR2 YNNKEL (reference sequence). This CDR3 contains 12 residues.

This chain joins TRBV7-3 and TRBJ2-5, with TRBD2 matching 10 bases. V lost 5 bases to trimming and J lost 4 bases; unmatched junction nucleotides: 10. The CDR3 sequence is 16 residues long. Germline lookup yields CDR1 SGHTA and CDR2 FQGTGA. CDR3 nucleotides: TGTGCCAGCAGCGCCCAAAGCGGGGGGGCCACAGAGACCCAGTACTTC. Protein: CASSAQSGGATETQYF.

The V and J genes are TRBV6-1 and TRBJ1-4; D is possibly TRBD1 (5 bases). The length of the CDR3 is 14 residues. Trimming cost V 2 bases and J 8 bases, with 12 bases left between them. The germline CDR1 and CDR2 sequences are MNHNS and SASEGT. CDR3 region: CASSETRDGEKLFF. In DNA form, the CDR3 reads TGTGCCAGCAGTGAAACCAGGGATGGGGAAAAACTGTTTTTT.

J is TRBJ1-1 and V is TRBV15; D not resolved. The CDR3 consists of 16 residues. The germline V and J ends were trimmed by 1 base and 3 bases, with 15 bases remaining between them. Germline V gene sequence: CDR1 LNHNV, CDR2 YYDKDF (reference sequence). The CDR3 DNA sequence: TGTGCCACCAGCAGAGCGGTTTTAGGGAGCTACACTGAAGCTTTCTTT. It encodes CATSRAVLGSYTEAFF.

The chain is built from TRBV6-6 and TRBJ2-2; D possibly corresponds to TRBD2 (6 bases). CDR1 and CDR2 (germline): MNHNY, SVGAGI (reference sequence). With 5 bases removed from V and 5 bases from J, the gap between germline ends came to 24 bases. The CDR3 spans 18 residues. CDR3 region: CASSPSPYAGFGTGELFF. The CDR3, as DNA: TGTGCCAGCAGTCCCTCTCCCTACGCGGGATTTGGAACCGGGGAGCTGTTTTTT.

The chain links TRBV19 to TRBJ2-5; 9 nucleotides align to TRBD2. The CDR3 is 16 amino acids. The germline V gene encodes CDR1 LNHDA and CDR2 SQIVND (reference sequence). J was trimmed by 4 bases and V by 5 bases; bases with no gene match: 11. In nucleotides, the CDR3 is TGTGCCAGTAGTTTAGGGTCCACTAGCGGGCTAGAGACCCAGTACTTC. This translates into CASSLGSTSGLETQYF.

J is TRBJ2-7 and V is TRBV15; D might be TRBD1 (5 bases). The CDR3 spans 14 residues. V lost 2 bases and J lost 3, with 11 bases in between. In germline, CDR1 is LNHNV, CDR2 YYDKDF (reference sequence). The CDR3 here is CATSRTQGYYEQYF. The CDR3 nucleotides read TGTGCCACCAGCAGAACTCAGGGTTACTACGAGCAGTACTTC.

The chain uses TRBV5-5 and TRBJ2-3; the D gene is possibly TRBD1 (5 bases). The CDR3 has 14 amino acids. Germline CDR1 and CDR2: SGHKS and YYEKEE (reference sequence). The ends were cut back, 0 bases at V and 14 bases at J, with 19 bases in the middle. As DNA, the CDR3 is TGTGCCAGCAGCTTGGAAGGGGCAGACCTGATGTCGTATTTT. It yields the protein CASSLEGADLMSYF.

The V and J genes are TRBV7-8 and TRBJ1-3; D gene uncertain. The germline V gene encodes CDR1 SGHVS and CDR2 FQNEAQ. Trimming left V 6 bases short and J 0 bases short, with 9 bases between. The CDR3 loop spans 14 amino acids. CDR3 DNA sequence: TGTGCCAGCAGAGATGACACCTCTGGAAACACCATATATTTT. It specifies CASRDDTSGNTIYF.

The chain links TRBV6-5 to TRBJ1-2; D is unresolved. The V gene's germline CDR1 is MNHEY and CDR2 SVGAGI. CDR3 length: 13 residues. With 2 bases removed from V and 4 bases from J, the gap between germline ends came to 8 bases. The CDR3 here is CASSYQVSYGYTF. The CDR3 DNA is TGTGCCAGCAGTTACCAGGTTAGCTATGGCTACACCTTC.

The V gene is TRBV24-1, the J gene TRBJ2-1; possible D gene TRBD2, 6 bases. The CDR3 loop spans 14 amino acids. Germline CDR1 is KGHDR and CDR2 is SFDVKD. The V end lost 7 bases, the J end lost 3 bases, and 12 bases lay between the germline ends. The CDR3: CATSPDGGYNEQFF. The CDR3 DNA reads TGTGCCACCAGCCCGGACGGGGGCTACAATGAGCAGTTCTTC.

The chain uses TRBV7-6 and TRBJ2-3; D remains ambiguous. The V end lost 1 base, the J end lost 2 bases, and 4 bases lay between the germline ends. CDR3 size: 13 residues. Per the germline V gene, CDR1 is SGHVS and CDR2 is FNYEAQ. The CDR3 spells CASSLEATDTQYF. The CDR3 coding sequence is TGTGCCAGCAGCTTAGAAGCCACAGATACGCAGTATTTT.

The genes are TRBV18 and TRBJ2-5; weak D call: TRBD2 (5 bases). This CDR3 contains 15 residues. Trimming took off 6 bases at V and 2 bases at J, with 16 bases between the two ends. Germline CDR1 KGHSH, CDR2 LQKENI. CDR3 bases: TGTGCCAGCTCTCTCTTCGGGGATCCGCAAGAGACCCAGTACTTC. It specifies CASSLFGDPQETQYF.

This clone was detected only once. This rearrangement joins TRBV4-1 to TRBJ2-2; unclear D gene. The germline V gene encodes CDR1 MGHRA and CDR2 YSYEKL. Trimming stripped 7 bases from V and 4 bases from J, with 19 bases between. This CDR3 is 16 amino acids long. The CDR3 DNA reads as TGCGCCAGCACCTCAAACCCCCAGGTTCTCACCGGGGAGCTGTTTTTT. This translates into CASTSNPQVLTGELFF.

The CDR3 nucleotides are TGCGCCAGCAGCCTTGGAGGGGGGACAGGGAACACTGAAGCTTTCTTT. As protein: CASSLGGGTGNTEAFF. This chain links TRBV5-1 with TRBJ1-1; 8 nucleotides agree with TRBD1. The length of the CDR3 is 16 residues. Trimming at V came to 4 bases and at J to 1 base, leaving 9 bases not matched to a gene. Germline-derived CDR1 and CDR2 are SGHRS and YFSETQ. Together with reference TRBV5-1 and TRBJ1-1, the CDR3 gives the full variable domain: KAGVTQTPRYLIKTRGQQVTLSCSPISGHRSVSWYQQTPGQGLQFLFEYFSETQRNKGNFPGRFSGRQFSNSRSEMNVSTLELGDSALYLCASSLGGGTGNTEAFFGQGTRLTVV.

The chain recombines TRBV9 with TRBJ1-1, with unresolved D. The CDR3 length is 16 residues. Deletions cut 3 bases from V and 3 bases from J, with 18 bases between. The germline gives CDR1 SGDLS, CDR2 YYNGEE. CDR3 sequence reads: CASSDRTGNLDTEAFF. CDR3 in DNA: TGTGCCAGCAGCGATCGGACGGGAAACCTGGACACTGAAGCTTTCTTT.

V and J are TRBV9 and TRBJ1-3; maybe TRBD1 (5 bases). Trimming pared 0 bases from V and 8 bases from J, leaving 6 bases between. Germline V gives CDR1 SGDLS, CDR2 YYNGEE. This CDR3 contains 12 residues. The DNA for the CDR3 is TGTGCCAGCAGCGTAGCGGGGGACACCATATATTTT. This translates into CASSVAGDTIYF. The complete variable domain, with remaining parts taken from reference TRBV9 and TRBJ1-3, reads DSGVTQTPKHLITATGQRVTLRCSPRSGDLSVYWYQQSLDQGLQFLIQYYNGEERAKGNILERFSAQQFPDLHSELNLSSLELGDSALYFCASSVAGDTIYFGEGSWLTVV.

The chain has TRBV7-2 and TRBJ1-2; TRBD1 matches at 7 bases. Trimming at V came to 5 bases and at J to 3 bases, leaving 6 bases not matched to a gene. This CDR3 has 14 amino acids. Germline-derived CDR1 and CDR2 are SGHTA and FQGNSA. CDR3 protein: CASSNRGGYYGYTF. The CDR3 DNA sequence: TGTGCCAGCAGCAACAGGGGAGGATACTATGGCTACACCTTC.

The J gene is TRBJ1-2, the V gene TRBV5-1; tentative D call: TRBD1 (5 bases). Trimming left V 0 bases short and J 8 bases short, with 11 bases between. The CDR3 runs 13 residues. The germline V gene encodes CDR1 SGHRS and CDR2 YFSETQ. The CDR3 spells CASSLAGPDGYTF. The CDR3 bases are TGCGCCAGCAGCTTGGCAGGGCCCGACGGCTACACCTTC.